This paragraph covers one T cell receptor beta chain sequence. The source of the sample is a study of lymphopenia after photon versus proton radiotherapy. Libraries were prepared by immunoSEQ multiplex PCR; TCRdb keeps only in-frame clonotypes and omits some of them. Here the sample spans approximately 170,000 clones, about 88% being singletons. The ends lost 2 bases at V and 6 bases at J; junction bases unmatched: 12. The CDR3 has 17 residues. Germline lookup yields CDR1 MGHRA and CDR2 YSYEKL. The specimen was peripheral blood, collected from a patient treated with photon-based radiotherapy. The TCR was taken from a man aged 50-59 years with gastric cancer. The gene calls are TRBV4-1 and TRBJ2-1; 8 bases align to TRBD2. The CDR3 coding sequence is TGCGCCAGCAGCCAAAGTGAAGCGGGAGTTGTCGGCAATGAGCAGTTCTTC. Encoded protein: CASSQSEAGVVGNEQFF.